This passage covers 9 T cell receptor beta chains from one sample sequenced in a study of siplizumab effects on memory and regulatory T cells. Method: immunoSEQ multiplex PCR; TCRdb's copy keeps in-frame clones and lacks some. The sample holds fewer than 4,000 clones, around 54% seen once. Mixed lymphocyte reaction cells were cocultured at 37°C for 5 to 7 days. Antigen specificity for these receptors is unknown. The sample taken for sequencing was CFSE-low (dividing) CD4+ T cells sorted from an allogeneic mixed lymphocyte reaction. These receptors all come from a human donor in good health; the cells came from an allogeneic mixed lymphocyte reaction.

The chain uses TRBV6-5 and TRBJ2-5; D might be TRBD1 or TRBD2, each matching 6 bases. The V gene's germline CDR1 is MNHEY and CDR2 SVGAGI. This CDR3 is built from 14 residues. V was clipped by 1 base and J by 6 bases, with 12 bases between them. DNA of the CDR3: TGTGCCAGCAGTTACTGGGGGGACATGCAGACCCAGTACTTC. This gives the protein CASSYWGDMQTQYF.

The gene calls are TRBV2 and TRBJ2-3; TRBD2 matches 16 bases. This CDR3 comprises 17 residues. The germline V gene has CDR1 SNHLY and CDR2 FYNNEI. The ends lost 6 bases at V and 4 bases at J; junction bases unmatched: 7. CDR3 bases: TGTGCCAGCAGCCCCGGGACTAGCGGGGGGGCGTCAGATACGCAGTATTTT. This codes for CASSPGTSGGASDTQYF.

This chain connects TRBV18 to TRBJ2-1, with a tentative D call TRBD1 (6 bases). The V end lost 8 bases, the J end lost 0 bases, and 20 bases lay between the germline ends. This CDR3 contains 17 residues. Germline assignment: CDR1 KGHSH and CDR2 LQKENI. This CDR3 reads CASKGGVGAISYNEQFF. The CDR3 DNA follows: TGTGCCAGCAAAGGGGGAGTCGGCGCGATCTCCTACAATGAGCAGTTCTTC.

This clone appeared a few times. V gene TRBV6-4 combines with J gene TRBJ1-6; a possible D gene is TRBD1 (5 bases). This CDR3 comprises 18 residues. In germline, CDR1 is MRHNA, CDR2 SNTAGT. V was pared by 2 bases and J by 0 bases, with 14 bases between. The CDR3 bases are TGTGCCAGCAGTGACCAGGGTTCCCGGAGCTCCTATAATTCACCCCTCCACTTT. This translates into CASSDQGSRSSYNSPLHF.

Turning to this clone: Mismatch with germline at one junction end may stem from a read error. Other DNA sequences in the sample encode the same CDR3. The chain has TRBV7-8 and TRBJ1-6; TRBD1 is a possible D gene (6 bases). The CDR3 runs 16 residues. Looked up from germline, CDR1 is SGHVS and CDR2 is FQNEAQ. The CDR3 bases are TGTGCCAGCAGCTTAGTCACAGGGTACCATAATTCACCCCTCCATTTT. It yields the protein CASSLVTGYHNSPLHF.

The chain links TRBV5-6 to TRBJ1-3; 9 bases line up with TRBD1. The germline CDR1 and CDR2 sequences are SGHDT and YYEEEE. V lost 0 bases, J lost 2 bases, and 3 bases stayed unmatched. The CDR3 runs to 16 residues. This CDR3 is CASSLEGQGPGNTIYF. DNA of the CDR3: TGTGCCAGCAGCTTGGAGGGACAGGGCCCTGGAAACACCATATATTTT.

The chain joins TRBV18 to TRBJ2-1, with 11 nucleotides matching TRBD2. Per germline, CDR1 KGHSH and CDR2 LQKENI. V shed 3 bases, J shed 5 bases, and the junction held 9 bases outside the gene matches. CDR3 length: 17 amino acids. The CDR3 nucleotides read TGTGCCAGCTCACCCTCGGTGGCTAGCGGGAGGAACAATGAGCAGTTCTTC. Encoded protein: CASSPSVASGRNNEQFF.

This clone was recorded only once. This chain uses TRBV7-9 with TRBJ1-4; D not certain. This CDR3 has 15 residues. Looked up from germline, CDR1 is SEHNR and CDR2 is FQNEAQ (reference sequence). The V gene lost 6 bases and the J gene lost 0 bases, with 11 bases spanning the gap. CDR3 in DNA: TGTGCCAGCAGTCTTTACACAACAACTAATGAAAAACTGTTTTTT. It is translated as CASSLYTTTNEKLFF.

The chain links TRBV30 to TRBJ2-2; D ambiguous. CDR1 and CDR2 (germline): GTSNPN, SVGIG (reference sequence). V lost 3 bases, J lost 4 bases, and 3 bases lay in between. The CDR3 contains 11 residues. The DNA of the CDR3 is TGTGCCTGGAGGGGCACCGGGGAGCTGTTTTTT. Amino acid sequence: CAWRGTGELFF.